The rows below give T cell receptor beta chains drawn from one sample of a study of shared T cell receptors in the human thymus. TCRdb's copy holds only in-frame clones and misses some; the assay was immunoSEQ multiplex PCR. The table lists about 380,000 clones, 85% to 95% of them singletons, with roughly 0.02% in the top ten. The sequenced sample was thymocytes. The receptors were gathered from a human donor. Each CDR3 is given with its conserved first and last residue. Fields, in order: J gene, D gene, V gene, clone size, CDR3 protein, CDR3 DNA. D genes are given only for firm matches. A clone size is listed for some rows: how often the clone was seen (once, few, many), or a class if it is expanded.

TRBJ2-1	TRBD2	TRBV14	.	CASSQKTSGRALVYEQFF	TGTGCCAGCAGCCAAAAAACTAGCGGGAGGGCCCTGGTTTATGAGCAGTTCTTC
TRBJ2-7	.	TRBV7-3	.	CASSLTQGYEQYF	TGTGCCAGCAGCTTAACCCAGGGCTACGAGCAGTACTTC
TRBJ2-7	TRBD2	TRBV10-2	.	CASSVRAGGTYEQYF	TGCGCCAGCAGTGTCCGGGCGGGGGGAACCTACGAGCAGTACTTC
TRBJ1-1	.	TRBV7-9	.	CIPVCDGSRPNTEAFF	TGCATTCCGGTGTGTGACGGGTCACGGCCGAACACTGAAGCTTTCTTT
TRBJ1-1	.	TRBV27	.	CASSSHWRSTEAFF	TGTGCCAGCTCCAGCCACTGGCGCAGCACTGAAGCTTTCTTT
TRBJ2-5	.	TRBV18	.	CASSTPGRETQYF	TGTGCCAGCTCAACCCCAGGGAGGGAGACCCAGTACTTC
TRBJ2-1	TRBD2	TRBV9	.	CASSVAPSGTGNEQFF	TGTGCCAGCAGCGTAGCTCCTAGCGGGACCGGGAATGAGCAGTTCTTC
TRBJ1-3	.	TRBV5-6	.	CASSLREAGNTIYF	TGTGCCAGCAGCTTGCGGGAAGCTGGAAACACCATATATTTT
TRBJ1-1	.	TRBV28	once	CASSFVRGSRGTTEAFF	TGTGCCAGCAGTTTCGTCAGGGGCAGTCGGGGAACCACTGAAGCTTTCTTT
TRBJ2-1	TRBD2	TRBV27	.	CASSPPRLADYNEQFF	TGTGCCAGCAGTCCGCCCAGACTAGCGGATTACAATGAGCAGTTCTTC
TRBJ2-3	.	TRBV11-2	.	CASSLDASSTDTQYF	TGTGCCAGCAGCTTAGATGCTAGTAGCACAGATACGCAGTATTTT
TRBJ2-5	.	TRBV7-2	.	CASSGLRDGTPRQYF	TGTGCCAGCAGCGGACTGAGGGACGGGACCCCTCGTCAGTACTTC
TRBJ1-3	.	TRBV14	.	CASSQGTANSGNTIYF	TGTGCCAGCAGCCAAGGAACAGCCAACTCTGGAAACACCATATATTTT
TRBJ2-7	TRBD1	TRBV13	.	CASSSSEDRESSYEQYF	TGTGCCAGCAGCTCCTCGGAGGACAGGGAAAGCTCCTACGAGCAGTACTTC
TRBJ1-2	TRBD1	TRBV4-3	.	CASSQCNGQGANYGYTF	TGCGCCAGCAGCCAATGCAACGGGCAGGGGGCTAACTATGGCTACACCTTC
TRBJ2-7	.	TRBV12-1	.	CASALGKGDFTYHSSYEQYF	TGTGCCAGCGCCCTCGGAAAGGGAGACTTCACTTACCATAGCTCCTACGAGCAGTACTTC
TRBJ1-4	.	TRBV7-8	.	CASSLTIGRGDTNEKLFF	TGTGCCAGCAGCTTAACAATAGGCAGGGGCGATACTAATGAAAAACTGTTTTTT
TRBJ1-1	.	TRBV5-1	.	CASSFGGTEAFF	TGCGCCAGCAGCTTTGGGGGGACTGAAGCTTTCTTT
TRBJ2-7	.	TRBV4-3	.	CASSQASGARISSYEQYF	TGCGCCAGCAGCCAAGCCTCTGGGGCCAGAATCTCTTCCTACGAGCAGTACTTC
TRBJ2-2	.	TRBV6-5	.	CASSYALNTGELFF	TGTGCCAGCAGTTACGCCCTGAACACCGGGGAGCTGTTTTTT
TRBJ2-7	.	TRBV11-2	.	CASSLAPGSYEQYF	TGTGCCAGCAGCTTAGCCCCAGGATCCTACGAGCAGTACTTC
TRBJ2-4	.	TRBV18	.	CASSPAGLAKNIQYF	TGTGCCAGCTCACCCGCGGGGCTTGCCAAAAACATTCAGTACTTC
TRBJ2-7	TRBD2	TRBV27	.	CASSFRFPGTSLSMAYEQYF	TGTGCCAGCAGTTTCCGGTTCCCCGGGACTAGCCTTTCCATGGCCTACGAGCAGTACTTC
TRBJ1-2	.	TRBV7-9	.	CASSLADRRPYYGYTF	TGTGCCAGCAGCTTAGCTGACAGGAGACCTTACTATGGCTACACCTTC
TRBJ2-1	TRBD2	TRBV7-2	.	CASSFVLAGGFYNEQFF	TGTGCCAGCAGCTTCGTACTAGCGGGAGGTTTCTACAATGAGCAGTTCTTC
TRBJ2-7	TRBD2	TRBV5-1	.	CASSLATSGSEDEQYF	TGCGCCAGCAGCTTGGCAACTAGCGGGAGTGAGGACGAGCAGTACTTC
TRBJ1-1	.	TRBV5-8	.	CASSLDLPRRWMNTEAFF	TGTGCCAGCAGCTTGGATTTGCCTCGGCGGTGGATGAACACTGAAGCTTTCTTT
TRBJ2-3	TRBD1	TRBV28	.	CASSSPGQVTDTQYF	TGTGCCAGCAGCAGTCCGGGACAGGTCACAGATACGCAGTATTTT
TRBJ1-2	.	TRBV6-1	.	CASRQSYGYTF	TGTGCCAGTCGACAGTCCTATGGCTACACCTTC
TRBJ2-5	.	TRBV27	.	CASSFGAGGETQYF	TGTGCCAGCAGTTTCGGGGCAGGGGGGGAGACCCAGTACTTC
TRBJ1-2	.	TRBV2	.	CASYVMGPNYGYTF	TGTGCCAGCTACGTAATGGGACCTAACTATGGCTACACCTTC
TRBJ2-1	TRBD2	TRBV6-1	.	CASTPSSGRGNEQFF	TGTGCCAGCACCCCTTCTAGCGGGAGAGGAAATGAGCAGTTCTTC
TRBJ2-4	.	TRBV28	.	CASIYGGRGAKNIQYF	TGTGCCAGCATCTACGGGGGGCGCGGGGCCAAAAACATTCAGTACTTC
TRBJ2-7	TRBD2	TRBV6-1	once	CASSEDLAGESSYEQYF	TGTGCCAGCAGTGAAGATCTAGCGGGAGAGAGCTCCTACGAGCAGTACTTC
TRBJ2-5	TRBD2	TRBV4-3	.	CASSHCPSGDKETQYF	TGCGCCAGCAGCCACTGTCCTAGCGGGGATAAAGAGACCCAGTACTTC
TRBJ2-7	TRBD2	TRBV7-8	.	CASSFSSASGLLSYEQYF	TGTGCCAGCAGCTTTAGCTCGGCTAGCGGACTCCTATCCTACGAGCAGTACTTC
TRBJ2-7	.	TRBV21-1	.	CASSKVSGTYEQYF	TGTGCCAGCAGCAAAGTTTCCGGAACATACGAGCAGTACTTC
TRBJ2-2	.	TRBV25-1	.	CASSYGSRTGELFF	TGTGCCAGCAGTTATGGCAGTCGCACCGGGGAGCTGTTTTTT
TRBJ2-7	TRBD1	TRBV6-1	.	CASSEALRQGLCCEQYF	TGTGCCAGCAGTGAAGCTCTTCGACAGGGTCTTTGCTGCGAGCAGTACTTC
TRBJ2-7	TRBD2	TRBV7-3	.	CASSSGLASEQYF	TGTGCCAGCAGTTCAGGACTAGCTAGCGAGCAGTACTTC
TRBJ1-1	.	TRBV6-5	.	CATSVGPLMNTEAFF	TGTGCCACCTCCGTAGGGCCCCTGATGAACACTGAAGCTTTCTTT
TRBJ2-6	.	TRBV28	.	CASSHPGANVLTF	TGTGCCAGCAGTCATCCTGGGGCCAACGTCCTGACTTTC
TRBJ2-7	.	TRBV27	.	CASSFRSHGDYEQYF	TGTGCCAGCAGTTTCAGGAGCCACGGGGACTACGAGCAGTACTTC
TRBJ2-1	TRBD2	TRBV2	.	CASSLLIAGTYNEQFF	TGTGCCAGCAGTCTCCTAATAGCGGGGACTTACAATGAGCAGTTCTTC
TRBJ2-6	TRBD1	TRBV9	.	CASSVAWTGGGGANVLTF	TGTGCCAGCAGCGTAGCTTGGACAGGGGGCGGTGGGGCCAACGTCCTGACTTTC
TRBJ2-5	TRBD1	TRBV7-9	.	CASSLPGQLQETQYF	TGTGCCAGCAGCTTACCGGGACAGCTACAAGAGACCCAGTACTTC
TRBJ2-1	TRBD2	TRBV7-2	.	CASSSSAGAGNEQFF	TGTGCCAGCAGCTCTTCCGCGGGAGCGGGCAATGAGCAGTTCTTC
TRBJ2-3	.	TRBV27	.	CASRRRTDTQYF	TGTGCCAGCAGGAGGCGTACAGATACGCAGTATTTT
TRBJ2-1	.	TRBV7-3	.	CASSPKVGVEQFF	TGTGCCAGCAGCCCGAAAGTGGGGGTTGAGCAGTTCTTC
TRBJ1-1	.	TRBV27	.	CASSLRDGRLNTEAFF	TGTGCCAGCAGTCTCCGGGACGGCCGACTGAACACTGAAGCTTTCTTT
TRBJ2-7	.	TRBV10-3	.	CAIRKGATSYEQYF	TGTGCCATCCGGAAAGGGGCTACCTCCTACGAGCAGTACTTC
TRBJ2-7	TRBD2	TRBV28	once	CASSNQQGTSGRAGYEQYF	TGTGCCAGCAGTAACCAACAGGGAACTAGCGGGAGGGCCGGCTACGAGCAGTACTTC
TRBJ1-1	.	TRBV2	.	CASSERAWGGLSEAFF	TGTGCCAGCAGTGAGAGGGCTTGGGGGGGTCTCTCTGAAGCTTTCTTT
TRBJ2-5	TRBD2	TRBV7-7	.	CASSLRGGAQETQYF	TGTGCCAGCAGCTTAAGGGGAGGGGCTCAAGAGACCCAGTACTTC
TRBJ1-2	.	TRBV28	.	CASSFGSFYGYTF	TGTGCCAGCAGTTTCGGCAGCTTCTATGGCTACACCTTC
TRBJ1-2	.	TRBV28	.	CASSPEEGTRFNGYTF	TGTGCCAGCAGTCCCGAGGAGGGGACGCGCTTTAATGGCTACACCTTC
TRBJ1-2	.	TRBV7-9	.	CASSLVGANYGYTF	TGTGCCAGCAGCTTAGTCGGGGCTAACTATGGCTACACCTTC
TRBJ1-2	TRBD1	TRBV19	.	CASSIATGGGYGYTF	TGTGCCAGTAGTATAGCAACAGGGGGCGGCTATGGCTACACCTTC
TRBJ1-5	TRBD1	TRBV4-1	.	CASSQDHCGGGNGQPQHF	TGCGCCAGCAGCCAAGATCATTGTGGAGGGGGCAACGGTCAGCCCCAGCATTTT
TRBJ1-4	.	TRBV7-9	.	CASSPLEKAGWSEKLFF	TGTGCCAGCAGCCCCCTCGAAAAGGCAGGGTGGAGTGAAAAACTGTTTTTT